The entry below gives a single T cell receptor beta chain sequence along with its context. This entry is derived from a study of patients and donors after allogeneic stem cell transplantation. The germline V gene encodes CDR1 LNHDA and CDR2 SQIVND (reference sequence). The CDR3 has 17 amino acids. With 0 bases removed from V and 4 bases from J, the gap between germline ends came to 18 bases. TCRdb reprocessed the RT-PCR reads with MiXCR, giving one entry per CDR3 protein. This sample has over 150,000 distinct CDR3 sequences, with 41% found just once. The chain recombines TRBV19 with TRBJ1-1; D is uncertain. The sequencing input was blood, either unsorted or a sorted T cell fraction (not recorded which). The receptor's source is a human donor who was either an allogeneic HSCT recipient or a stem cell or donor lymphocyte infusion donor (not recorded which). It is not recorded whose cells these are; they may come from a transplant donor. The CDR3 DNA follows: TGTGCCAGTAGTATAGATACCGGACTCAGGTGGGGCACTGAAGCTTTCTTT. Encoded protein: CASSIDTGLRWGTEAFF.